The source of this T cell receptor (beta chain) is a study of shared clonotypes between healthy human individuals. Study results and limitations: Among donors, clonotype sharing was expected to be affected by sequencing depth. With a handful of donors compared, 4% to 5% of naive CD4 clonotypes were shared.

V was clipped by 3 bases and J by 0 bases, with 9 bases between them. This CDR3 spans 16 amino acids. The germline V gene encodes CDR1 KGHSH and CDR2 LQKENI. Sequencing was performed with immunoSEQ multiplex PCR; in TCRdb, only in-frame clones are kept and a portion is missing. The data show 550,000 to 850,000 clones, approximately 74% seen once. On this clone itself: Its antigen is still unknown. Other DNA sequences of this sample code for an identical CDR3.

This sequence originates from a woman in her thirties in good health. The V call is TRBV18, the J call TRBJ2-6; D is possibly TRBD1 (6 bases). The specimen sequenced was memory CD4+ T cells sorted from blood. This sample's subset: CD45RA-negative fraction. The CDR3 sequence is CASSPRQDSGANVLTF. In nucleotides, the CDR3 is TGTGCCAGCTCACCTAGACAGGACTCTGGGGCCAACGTCCTGACTTTC.